The 10 T cell receptor beta chains below were found in one sample sequenced in a study of T cell responses to AZD1222 COVID-19 vaccine. Libraries were prepared by immunoSEQ multiplex PCR; TCRdb keeps only in-frame clonotypes and omits some of them. The data show about 150,000 clones, about 92% seen once. Sequences were derived from peripheral blood, sampled 28 days after the second AZD1222 dose. These TCRs come from an adult who received the AZD1222 COVID-19 vaccine.

In its sample, this clone was seen once. The J gene is TRBJ2-3, the V gene TRBV14, with D perhaps TRBD2 (6 bases). Germline V gene lookup returns CDR1 SGHDN and CDR2 FVKESK. V lost 3 bases to trimming and J lost 3 bases, with 19 bases between them. This CDR3 is built from 17 residues. The CDR3 DNA sequence: TGTGCCAGCAGCCACCCCCGGGGAGGCCGACTTACAGATACGCAGTATTTT. This sequence encodes CASSHPRGGRLTDTQYF.

The V and J genes are TRBV10-1 and TRBJ2-5; 11 positions match TRBD2. V lost 4 bases and J lost 4; bases outside the gene matches: 2. CDR1 and CDR2 (germline): WNHNN, SYGVQD (reference sequence). The CDR3 consists of 14 residues. The CDR3 loop is CASSGGLAGETQYF. CDR3 sequence (DNA): TGCGCCAGCAGTGGAGGACTAGCGGGAGAGACCCAGTACTTC.

Only one count was recorded for this clone. This sequence joins TRBV7-9 and TRBJ1-1, with D unresolved. In germline, CDR1 is SEHNR, CDR2 FQNEAQ (reference sequence). Deletions cut 8 bases from V and 5 bases from J, with 12 bases between. The CDR3 consists of 12 residues. The CDR3: CASSPGGTEAFF. The CDR3 region has the DNA TGTGCCAGCTCCCCGGGTGGAACTGAAGCTTTCTTT.

This chain links TRBV5-1 with TRBJ2-3; TRBD1 agrees at 7 bases. Trimming at V came to 4 bases and at J to 3 bases, leaving 5 bases not matched to a gene. Germline V CDR1 and CDR2: SGHRS, YFSETQ. The CDR3 spans 14 residues. CDR3 nucleotides: TGCGCCAGCAGCCGTGGGACAGAGACAGATACGCAGTATTTT. Translated, it gives CASSRGTETDTQYF.

This clone was observed a single time. The gene calls are TRBV2 and TRBJ2-1, with TRBD2 identical over 11 bases. The CDR3 has 16 residues. Germline loops: CDR1 SNHLY, CDR2 FYNNEI. Unmatched junction bases numbered 11, after V lost 9 bases and J lost 4 bases. The CDR3 nucleotides read TGTGCCAGAGAGAGTAGCGGGAGGGCCGGGTACAATGAGCAGTTCTTC. Its protein product is CARESSGRAGYNEQFF.

The chain carries TRBV29-1 and TRBJ2-7; D is uncertain. From germline, CDR1 is SQVTM and CDR2 ANQGSEA. With 1 base removed from V and 2 bases from J, the gap between germline ends came to 12 bases. This CDR3 is 14 amino acids long. The CDR3 reads CSVEGGRHPYEQYF. CDR3 in DNA: TGCAGCGTTGAAGGTGGGCGGCACCCCTACGAGCAGTACTTC.

The chain couples TRBV10-2 to TRBJ1-1; D may be TRBD1 (6 bases). The length of the CDR3 is 12 residues. Germline CDR1 and CDR2: WSHSY and SAAADI. The ends were cut back, 7 bases at V and 5 bases at J, with 11 bases in the middle. The CDR3 is CASKGGITEAFF. The DNA for the CDR3 is TGCGCCAGCAAAGGGGGGATTACTGAAGCTTTCTTT.

This clone was observed once. This rearrangement joins TRBV5-5 to TRBJ1-5; D unclear. Germline V gene lookup returns CDR1 SGHKS and CDR2 YYEKEE (reference sequence). The CDR3 length is 16 residues. V shed 0 bases and J shed 7 bases, with 17 bases lying between them. The CDR3 DNA is TGTGCCAGCAGCTTGGAGGATTACCAGGTGAACCAGCCCCAGCATTTT. Protein product: CASSLEDYQVNQPQHF.

The genes are TRBV29-1 and TRBJ1-2; 9 nucleotides agree with TRBD1. The V gene end was trimmed by 7 bases and the J gene end by 3 bases; junction bases not matched to a gene: 3. CDR3 length: 12 residues. CDR1 SQVTM and CDR2 ANQGSEA come from the germline V gene. CDR3 protein: CSGRTGDYGYTF. CDR3 coding DNA: TGCAGCGGACGGACAGGGGACTATGGCTACACCTTC.

Worth noting for this clone: The limits of the CDR3 on the DNA are not certain, so only TCRdb's listed CDR3 is given. The rearrangement links TRBV11-2 to TRBJ2-2; no DNA check was done on the table's D call, TRBD2. The germline CDR1 and CDR2 sequences are SGHAT and FQNNGV. The CDR3 is made up of 16 amino acids, end residues included. The CDR3 region is CASSPLLPFGAGELFF.